The 16 T cell receptor beta chains given below trace back to one sample, sequenced in a study of T cells in women clearing cervical HPV infection. Libraries were prepared by immunoSEQ multiplex PCR; TCRdb keeps only in-frame clonotypes and omits some of them. This sample's table reports more than 15,000 clones. Material for sequencing was blood buffy coat. The receptors stem from a woman aged 18-69 years with a cervical HPV16 infection that either progressed to CIN3+ or cleared (not recorded which).

About this clone: The CDR3 end lies 3 residues beyond the end of the read and is filled in from the germline J gene. This chain links TRBV19 with TRBJ2-1, with TRBD2 matching 8 bases. Unmatched junction bases numbered 17, after V lost 5 bases and J lost 8 bases. The length of the CDR3 is 17 residues. Germline CDR1 is LNHDA and CDR2 is SQIVND (reference sequence). CDR3 in amino acids: CASSSILAGRASDEQFF. CDR3 DNA, as far as it was read: TGTGCCAGTAGTTCCATCTTAGCGGGGAGGGCCTCAGATGAG.

Of note for this clone: The read is 3 residues too short to cover the CDR3 end, so that end is filled in from the germline J gene. J is TRBJ2-5 and V is TRBV5-4, with TRBD1 matching over 7 bases. The V segment lost 3 bases and the J segment 1 base; nucleotides outside the gene matches: 9. In germline, CDR1 is SGHNT, CDR2 YYREEE (reference sequence). The CDR3 totals 16 residues. The sequenced part of the CDR3 DNA is TGTGCCAGCAGCTCGTCGATACAGGGGTTCCAAGAGACC. It encodes CASSSSIQGFQET. The full CDR3 protein reads CASSSSIQGFQETQYF. The full variable domain, in which reference TRBV5-4 and TRBJ2-5 provide the parts outside the CDR3, is ETGVTQSPTHLIKTRGQQVTLRCSSQSGHNTVSWYQQALGQGPQFIFQYYREEENGRGNFPPRFSGLQFPNYSSELNVNALELDDSALYLCASSSSIQGFQETQYFGPGTRLLVL.

This chain's CDR3 is CASRSYTEAFF. CDR3 DNA (partial): TGTGCCAGCAGAAGCTACACTGAA. This chain connects TRBV7-2 to TRBJ1-1, with unresolved D. Sequencing ends 3 residues short of the CDR3 end; the germline J gene provides the rest. The CDR3 has 11 amino acids. Deletions cut 6 bases from V and 3 bases from J, with 5 bases between. Germline CDR1 is SGHTA and CDR2 is FQGNSA.

With regard to this clone: The read terminates 3 residues before the CDR3 end, so the remaining end is supplied by the germline J gene. The V call is TRBV2, the J call TRBJ2-7; 7 nucleotides agree with TRBD1. V lost 6 bases and J lost 0; bases outside the gene matches: 8. The CDR3 is 15 amino acids. Germline V CDR1 and CDR2: SNHLY, FYNNEI. The CDR3 spells CASRGQLSYSYEQYF. The sequenced part of the CDR3 DNA is TGTGCCAGCAGGGGACAGCTTTCGTACTCCTACGAG.

With respect to this clone: The observed sequence ends 3 residues before the CDR3 terminus, with the missing tail filled in from the germline J gene. The rearrangement joins TRBV30 to TRBJ1-5; D remains ambiguous. V lost 3 bases and J 7 bases, leaving 19 bases between the germline ends. The CDR3 loop spans 15 amino acids. Germline V gene lookup returns CDR1 GTSNPN and CDR2 SVGIG (reference sequence). The CDR3 protein is CAWSGGVKTGQPQHF. The sequenced CDR3 bases are TGTGCCTGGAGCGGCGGGGTCAAAACGGGGCAGCCC.

A word on this clone: The read halts 3 residues ahead of the CDR3 end, with the missing end drawn from the germline J gene. The gene calls are TRBV30 and TRBJ1-1, with 7 bases aligning to TRBD1. This CDR3 contains 15 residues. Trimming at V came to 3 bases and at J to 1 base, leaving 8 bases not matched to a gene. Germline assignment: CDR1 GTSNPN and CDR2 SVGIG (reference sequence). The sequenced CDR3 bases are TGTGCCTGGAGGATGGAGGGGGCGACGAACACTGAA. It specifies CAWRMEGATNTE. The CDR3 as a whole reads CAWRMEGATNTEAFF.

With respect to this clone: The read stops 3 residues short of the end of the CDR3; the missing end is completed from the germline J gene. The V call is TRBV20-1, the J call TRBJ2-3; TRBD2 matches at 12 bases. Germline V lookup: CDR1 DFQATT, CDR2 SNEGSKA (reference sequence). The CDR3 runs 15 residues. V shed 2 bases and J 6 bases; nucleotides not matched to a gene: 6. CDR3: CSARTSGRIQDTQYF. Partial CDR3 DNA: TGCAGTGCTAGAACTAGCGGGAGGATACAGGATACG.

Frequency places this clone as medium-sized (0.01 to 0.1%). The CDR3 loop reads CASSLKAGMGEKLFF. The part of the CDR3 DNA that was read is TGTGCCAGCAGCTTGAAGGCAGGGATGGGTGAAAAA. V usage is TRBV5-6 and J usage is TRBJ1-4; D might be TRBD1 (5 bases). The sequence runs out 3 residues before the end of the CDR3; the remainder is reconstructed from the germline J gene. Per the germline V gene, CDR1 is SGHDT and CDR2 is YYEEEE. The CDR3 loop spans 15 amino acids. Trimming took off 1 base at V and 7 bases at J, with 14 bases between the two ends.

For this clone: The read halts 3 residues ahead of the CDR3 end, with the missing end drawn from the germline J gene. V usage is TRBV29-1 and J usage is TRBJ1-2; 9 bases are a match to TRBD1. The CDR3 runs to 14 residues. The ends lost 6 bases at V and 0 bases at J; junction bases unmatched: 5. CDR1 is SQVTM and CDR2 is ANQGSEA in the germline V gene. CDR3 loop: CSVRDRASNYGYTF. The sequenced part of the CDR3 DNA is TGCAGCGTCCGGGACAGGGCGTCTAACTATGGC.

With regard to this clone: The read comes to an end 3 residues before the CDR3 does, leaving the germline J gene to fill in the end. The V gene is TRBV5-6, the J gene TRBJ2-7; the D gene is possibly TRBD1 (6 bases). The CDR3 runs to 12 residues. Trimming stripped 7 bases from V and 2 bases from J, with 10 bases between. CDR1 SGHDT and CDR2 YYEEEE come from the germline V gene. The CDR3 sequence is CASGTRPYEQYF. The covered CDR3 bases are TGTGCCAGCGGGACAAGGCCCTACGAG.

Concerning this clone itself: The read falls 3 residues short of the CDR3 end, and the missing part is taken from the germline J gene. The rearrangement links TRBV5-1 to TRBJ1-1; TRBD1 agrees at 7 bases. The junction had 3 bases not matched to a gene; V was cut back by 0 bases and J by 4 bases. CDR1 SGHRS and CDR2 YFSETQ come from the germline V gene. This CDR3 has 14 amino acids. The sequenced CDR3 bases are TGCGCCAGCAGCTTGGAAGGGGGCGTCACTGAA. Amino acid sequence: CASSLEGGVTE. The full CDR3 sequence reads CASSLEGGVTEAFF.

Comments on this clone: The read terminates 3 residues before the CDR3 end, so the remaining end is supplied by the germline J gene. This chain joins TRBV2 and TRBJ1-2; the match to TRBD1 covers 9 bases. Germline V lookup: CDR1 SNHLY, CDR2 FYNNEI. This CDR3 is 16 amino acids long. J lost 2 bases, V lost 4 bases, and 8 bases had no gene match. The part of the CDR3 DNA that was read is TGTGCCAGCAGTGGATCCATGACAGGGGGAAACTATGGC. It codes for CASSGSMTGGNYG. The CDR3 as a whole reads CASSGSMTGGNYGYTF.

Turning to this clone: The sequenced fragment ends 3 residues before the CDR3 boundary, so the rest is inferred from the germline J gene. The chain couples TRBV20-1 to TRBJ1-3; 7 bases align to TRBD1. The J segment lost 0 bases and the V segment lost 1 base, leaving 12 bases of the junction unmatched. CDR3 length equals 18 residues. From germline, CDR1 is DFQATT and CDR2 SNEGSKA (reference sequence). The CDR3 bases that were read are TGCAGTGCTAGAGGGGGACAGCGGTCGCTAGGCTCTGGAAACACC. Translating gives CSARGGQRSLGSGNT. The whole CDR3 sequence reads CSARGGQRSLGSGNTIYF.

To note about this clone: The CDR3 extends 3 residues past the end of the read, so its final part is completed from the germline J gene. The chain uses TRBV29-1 and TRBJ2-7; the match to TRBD2 covers 9 bases. The length of the CDR3 is 13 residues. Trimming took 7 bases from V and 6 from J; bases not matched to a gene: 10. The V gene's germline CDR1 is SQVTM and CDR2 ANQGSEA. The CDR3 region is CSDQAGGFPEQYF. The covered CDR3 bases are TGCAGCGATCAAGCGGGGGGCTTTCCCGAG.

Worth noting for this clone: Coverage ceases 3 residues before the CDR3 finishes, and the germline J gene fills in the end. This rearrangement joins TRBV7-6 to TRBJ2-2, with D possibly being TRBD1 (5 bases). The CDR3 sequence is 14 residues long. Trimming shortened V by 2 bases and J by 6 bases, and 10 bases separated the two germline ends. Germline-derived CDR1 and CDR2 are SGHVS and FNYEAQ. The sequenced CDR3 bases are TGTGCCAGCAGCTTAACGCAGGGTCCCGGGGAG. It encodes CASSLTQGPGE. The whole CDR3 protein is CASSLTQGPGELFF.

Concerning this clone itself: The read ends 3 residues early relative to the CDR3; the germline J gene fills the gap. The V call is TRBV23-1, the J call TRBJ2-7, with 11 bases aligning to TRBD1. TRBV23-1 is labeled an ORF, and its function is uncertain. The CDR3 totals 15 residues. Germline trimming cut 2 bases from V and 1 base from J; bases unmatched to any gene: 1. The sequenced CDR3 bases are TGCGCCAGCAGTCAAGGGACAGGGGGTTCCTACGAG. This gives the protein CASSQGTGGSYE. The CDR3, in full, reads CASSQGTGGSYEQYF.